This T cell receptor beta chain was captured in a study of cytomegalovirus exposure and HLA in healthy donors. Broader study findings: The tendency of first-cohort TCR clusters to co-occur in the 120 or so validation repertoires emerged from a later analysis.

Clones were sequenced by immunoSEQ multiplex PCR, and TCRdb holds only the in-frame ones, with some missing. In the table there are more than 65,000 clones, approximately 96% of which are singletons. Germline V gene lookup returns CDR1 MGHDK and CDR2 SYGVNS. V lost 2 bases and J 1 base, leaving 5 bases between the germline ends. The CDR3 is 14 amino acids. Comments on this clone: Antigen unknown.

The sample was PBMCs. The V and J genes are TRBV25-1 and TRBJ2-2; D gene uncertain. This clonotype was obtained from a young woman in good health and CMV-seronegative. The CDR3 loop is CASSEGQNTGELFF. In nucleotides, the CDR3 is TGTGCCAGCAGTGAAGGGCAGAACACCGGGGAGCTGTTTTTT.